The next 9 T cell receptor beta chains were all read from a single sample in a study of control samples from healthy donors and cancer patients. Here immunoSEQ multiplex PCR was the method, and the copy in TCRdb shows in-frame clones only, minus some. The table includes some 130,000 clones, around 93% detected once. Sequences were obtained from blood. The receptors were gathered from a man younger than 30 in good health.

The chain employs TRBV5-1 and TRBJ2-3; D not resolved. The CDR3 totals 14 residues. Germline V gives CDR1 SGHRS, CDR2 YFSETQ. V lost 0 bases, J lost 2 bases, and 7 bases lay in between. CDR3 DNA sequence: TGCGCCAGCAGCTTGGCAATCAACACAGATACGCAGTATTTT. The encoded protein is CASSLAINTDTQYF.

This clone appeared a single time. This chain connects TRBV4-1 to TRBJ1-3; TRBD1 matches 9 bases. This CDR3 comprises 16 residues. V lost 6 bases and J lost 2; bases outside the gene matches: 8. Germline V CDR1 and CDR2: MGHRA, YSYEKL. CDR3 nucleotides: TGCGCCAGCAGTCTCCCGGGACAGGGCACTGGAAACACCATATATTTT. Amino acid sequence: CASSLPGQGTGNTIYF.

This rearrangement joins TRBV11-2 to TRBJ1-4; weak D call: TRBD1 (6 bases). The germline V and J ends were trimmed by 5 bases and 8 bases, with 12 bases remaining between them. CDR1 and CDR2 from the germline V gene are SGHAT and FQNNGV. This CDR3 spans 13 amino acids. The CDR3 DNA reads as TGTGCCAGCAGCAAAGAACAGGGCGAAAAACTGTTTTTT. Residues: CASSKEQGEKLFF.

The chain uses TRBV4-2 and TRBJ2-5; 11 positions match TRBD2. CDR3 length equals 17 residues. Trimming removed 1 base from V and 3 bases from J; junction bases left unmatched: 7. The germline CDR1 and CDR2 sequences are LGHNA and YNFKEQ. The DNA of the CDR3 is TGTGCCAGCAGCCAAGGGGCTAGCGGGGGGTCTGAAGAGACCCAGTACTTC. Protein: CASSQGASGGSEETQYF.

The chain links TRBV25-1 to TRBJ1-4; 7 bases agree with TRBD1. The CDR3 is made up of 12 amino acids. Germline V lookup: CDR1 MGHDK, CDR2 SYGVNS. Germline trimming cut 8 bases from V and 5 bases from J; bases unmatched to any gene: 2. The CDR3 is CASQGENEKLFF. In DNA, the CDR3 is TGTGCCAGCCAGGGGGAAAATGAAAAACTGTTTTTT.

The chain joins TRBV30 to TRBJ1-1, with D hard to call. The ends were cut back, 4 bases at V and 2 bases at J, with 5 bases in the middle. The CDR3 has 11 amino acids. From germline, CDR1 is GTSNPN and CDR2 SVGIG (reference sequence). The CDR3 region is CAWTLNTEAFF. For the CDR3, the DNA is TGTGCCTGGACCCTTAACACTGAAGCTTTCTTT.

This clone was seen a few times. The rearrangement joins TRBV11-3 to TRBJ2-5; D is undetermined. Per the germline V gene, CDR1 is SGHNT and CDR2 is YENEEA. The CDR3 is 13 amino acids. V lost 1 base and J lost 7, with 10 bases in between. CDR3 residues: CASSLARDRTQYF. As DNA, the CDR3 is TGTGCCAGCAGCTTAGCAAGGGATCGGACCCAGTACTTC.

V and J are TRBV27 and TRBJ2-5, with TRBD2 as a possible D gene (5 bases). This CDR3 comprises 14 residues. V was clipped by 2 bases and J by 5 bases, with 12 bases between them. Looked up from germline, CDR1 is MNHEY and CDR2 is SMNVEV (reference sequence). For the CDR3, the DNA is TGTGCCAGCAGTTTAGCCGGGGTCCAGGAGACCCAGTACTTC. Its translation: CASSLAGVQETQYF.

The genes are TRBV18 and TRBJ2-2, with D possibly TRBD1 on 5 matching bases. Germline CDR1 KGHSH, CDR2 LQKENI. CDR3 length equals 14 residues. V was cut by 1 base and J by 4 bases, with 7 bases left in between. In DNA, the CDR3 is TGTGCCAGCTCACCACGGCAGGGCACCGGGGAGCTGTTTTTT. The encoded protein is CASSPRQGTGELFF.